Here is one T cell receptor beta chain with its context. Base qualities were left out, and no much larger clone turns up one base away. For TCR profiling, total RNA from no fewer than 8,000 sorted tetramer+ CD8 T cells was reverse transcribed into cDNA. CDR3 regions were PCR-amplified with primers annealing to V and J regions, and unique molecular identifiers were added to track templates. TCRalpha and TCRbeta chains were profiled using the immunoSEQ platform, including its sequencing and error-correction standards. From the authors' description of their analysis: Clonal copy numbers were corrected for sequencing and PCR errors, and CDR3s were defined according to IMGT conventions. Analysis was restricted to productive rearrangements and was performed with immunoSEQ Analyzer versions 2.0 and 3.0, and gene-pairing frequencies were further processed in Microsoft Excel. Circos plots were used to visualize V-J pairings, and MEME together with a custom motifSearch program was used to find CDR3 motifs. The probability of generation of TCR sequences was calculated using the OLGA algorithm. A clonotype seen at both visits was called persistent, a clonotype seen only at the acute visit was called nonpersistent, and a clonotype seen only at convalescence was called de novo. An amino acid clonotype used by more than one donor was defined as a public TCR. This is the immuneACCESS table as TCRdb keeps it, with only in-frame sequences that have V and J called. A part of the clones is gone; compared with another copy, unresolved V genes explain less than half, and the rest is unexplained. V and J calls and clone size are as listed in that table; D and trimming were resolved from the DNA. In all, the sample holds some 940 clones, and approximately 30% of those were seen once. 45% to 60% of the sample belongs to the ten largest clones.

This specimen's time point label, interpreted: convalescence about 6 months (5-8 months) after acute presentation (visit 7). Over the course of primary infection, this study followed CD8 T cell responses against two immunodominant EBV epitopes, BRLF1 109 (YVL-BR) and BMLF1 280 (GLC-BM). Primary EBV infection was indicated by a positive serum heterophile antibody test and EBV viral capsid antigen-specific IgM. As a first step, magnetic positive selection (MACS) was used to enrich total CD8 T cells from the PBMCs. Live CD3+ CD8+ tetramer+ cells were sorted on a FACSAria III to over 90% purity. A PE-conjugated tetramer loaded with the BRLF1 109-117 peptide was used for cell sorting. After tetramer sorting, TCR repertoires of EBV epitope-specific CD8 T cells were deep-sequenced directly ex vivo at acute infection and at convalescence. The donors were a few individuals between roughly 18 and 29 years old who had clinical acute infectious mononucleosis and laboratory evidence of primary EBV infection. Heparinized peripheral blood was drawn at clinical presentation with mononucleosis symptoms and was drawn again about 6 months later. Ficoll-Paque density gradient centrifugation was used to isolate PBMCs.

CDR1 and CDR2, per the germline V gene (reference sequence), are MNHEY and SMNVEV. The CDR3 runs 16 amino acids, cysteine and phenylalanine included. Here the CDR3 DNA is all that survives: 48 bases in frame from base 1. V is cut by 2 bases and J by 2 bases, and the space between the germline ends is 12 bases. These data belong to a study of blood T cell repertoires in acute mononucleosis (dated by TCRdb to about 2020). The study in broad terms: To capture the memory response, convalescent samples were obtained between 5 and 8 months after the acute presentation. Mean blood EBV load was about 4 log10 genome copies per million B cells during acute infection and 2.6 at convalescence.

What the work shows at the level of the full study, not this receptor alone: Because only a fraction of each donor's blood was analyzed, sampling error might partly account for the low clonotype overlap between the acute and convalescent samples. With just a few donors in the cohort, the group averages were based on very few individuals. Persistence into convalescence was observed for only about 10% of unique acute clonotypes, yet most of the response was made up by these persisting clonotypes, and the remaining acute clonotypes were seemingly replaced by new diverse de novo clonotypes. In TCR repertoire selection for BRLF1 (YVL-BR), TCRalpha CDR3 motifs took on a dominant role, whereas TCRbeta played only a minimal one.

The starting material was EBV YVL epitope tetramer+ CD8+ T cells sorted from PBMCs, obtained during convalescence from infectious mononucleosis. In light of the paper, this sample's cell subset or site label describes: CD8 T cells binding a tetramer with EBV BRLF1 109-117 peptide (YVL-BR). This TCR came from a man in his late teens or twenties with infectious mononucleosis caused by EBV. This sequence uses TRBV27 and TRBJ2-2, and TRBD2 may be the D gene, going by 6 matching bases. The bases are TGTGCCAGCAGTTTAATACTAGCCCTTAACACCGGGGAGCTGTTTTTT. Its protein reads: CASSLILALNTGELFF.